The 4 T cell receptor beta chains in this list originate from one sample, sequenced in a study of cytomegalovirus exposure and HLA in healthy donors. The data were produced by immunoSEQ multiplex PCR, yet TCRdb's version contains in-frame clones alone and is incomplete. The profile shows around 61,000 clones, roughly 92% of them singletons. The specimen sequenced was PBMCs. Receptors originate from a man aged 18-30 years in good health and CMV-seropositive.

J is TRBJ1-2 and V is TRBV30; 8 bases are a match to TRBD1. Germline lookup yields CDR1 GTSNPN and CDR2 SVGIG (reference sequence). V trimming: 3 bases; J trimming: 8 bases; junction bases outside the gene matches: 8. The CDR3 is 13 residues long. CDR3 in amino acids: CAWSLTGGRGYTF. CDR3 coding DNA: TGTGCCTGGAGCCTTACAGGGGGTCGGGGCTACACCTTC.

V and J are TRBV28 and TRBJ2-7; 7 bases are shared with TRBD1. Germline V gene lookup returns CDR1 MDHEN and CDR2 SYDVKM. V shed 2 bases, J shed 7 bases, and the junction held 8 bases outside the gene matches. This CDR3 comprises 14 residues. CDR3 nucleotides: TGTGCCAGCAGTTTAGACAGGGTCGCGCGGGAGCAGTACTTC. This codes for CASSLDRVAREQYF.

The CDR3 protein is CASSISRGGAGEETQYF. The CDR3 bases are TGTGCCAGTAGTATATCCCGGGGAGGTGCCGGGGAAGAGACCCAGTACTTC. V usage is TRBV19 and J usage is TRBJ2-5, with D possibly matching TRBD2 (6 bases). The CDR3 is 17 residues long. V gave up 2 bases and J gave up 3 bases, with 19 bases separating them. CDR1 LNHDA and CDR2 SQIVND come from the germline V gene (reference sequence).

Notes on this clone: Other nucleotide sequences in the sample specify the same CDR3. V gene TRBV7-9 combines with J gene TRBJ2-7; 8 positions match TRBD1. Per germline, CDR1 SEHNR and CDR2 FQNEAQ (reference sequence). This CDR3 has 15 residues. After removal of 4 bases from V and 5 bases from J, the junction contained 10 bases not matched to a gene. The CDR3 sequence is CASSSPDRESDEQYF. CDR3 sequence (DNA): TGTGCCAGCAGCTCCCCGGACAGGGAAAGTGACGAGCAGTACTTC.